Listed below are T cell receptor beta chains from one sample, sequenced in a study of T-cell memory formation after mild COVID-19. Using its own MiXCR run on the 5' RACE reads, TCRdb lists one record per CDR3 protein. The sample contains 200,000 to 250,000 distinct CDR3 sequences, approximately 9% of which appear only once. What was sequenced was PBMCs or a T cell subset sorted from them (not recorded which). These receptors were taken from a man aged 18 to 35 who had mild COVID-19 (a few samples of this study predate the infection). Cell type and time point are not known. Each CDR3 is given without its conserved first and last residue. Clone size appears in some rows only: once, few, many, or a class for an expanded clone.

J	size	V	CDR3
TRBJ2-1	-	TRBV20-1	SAPKPYREHEQF
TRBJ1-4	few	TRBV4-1	ASSQDPATASNEKLF
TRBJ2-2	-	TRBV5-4	AVTGAELSSPGELF
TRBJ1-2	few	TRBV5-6	ASSLWESGYT
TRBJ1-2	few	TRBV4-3	ASSPTGGGGYT
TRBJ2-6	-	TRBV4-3	ASSQHHRGDNVLT
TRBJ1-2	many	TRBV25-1	ASSEGRGDGYT
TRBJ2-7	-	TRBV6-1	ASSGSLGTGVLAGN
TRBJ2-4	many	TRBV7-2	ASSFNRGENIQY
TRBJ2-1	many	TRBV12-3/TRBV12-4	ASNHRRVSYNEQF
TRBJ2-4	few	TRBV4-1	ASSQWPTGAKNIQY
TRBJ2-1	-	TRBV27	ASSLGRIYEQF
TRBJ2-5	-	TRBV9	ASSVEAPEAGAQETQY
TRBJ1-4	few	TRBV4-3	ASSQPLGTGEDNEKLF
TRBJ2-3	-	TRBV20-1	SAKSATTDTQY
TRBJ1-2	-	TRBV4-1	ASSQVYRYGYT
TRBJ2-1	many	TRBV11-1	ASSLTYEQF
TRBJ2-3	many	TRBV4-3	ASSQEPFTDTQY
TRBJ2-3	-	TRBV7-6	ASSLNIGATDTQY
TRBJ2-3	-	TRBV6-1	ASSAGGIADTQY
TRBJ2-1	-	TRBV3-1	ASSPEGLAGGIPSYNEQF
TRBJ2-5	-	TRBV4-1	DSGPPAGTQY
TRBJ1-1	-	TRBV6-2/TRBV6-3	ASSLPGSPRAAF
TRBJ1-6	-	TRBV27	ASSLAVSSPLH
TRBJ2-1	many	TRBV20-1	SAWTSGGSYNEQF
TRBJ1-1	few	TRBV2	ASRSDPNTEAF
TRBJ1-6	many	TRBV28	ASSPRRDRNSPLH
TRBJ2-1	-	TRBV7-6	ASSQSPQRGNNEQF
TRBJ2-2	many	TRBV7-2	ASSSDSGGELF
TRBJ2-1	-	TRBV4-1	ASSPRQTNEQF
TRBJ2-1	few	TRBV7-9	ASSLGGGRSYNEQF
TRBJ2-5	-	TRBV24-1	ATSDAQTGETQY
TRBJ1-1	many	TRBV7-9	ASSPGPKAF
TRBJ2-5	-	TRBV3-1	ASSHYWTGQETQY
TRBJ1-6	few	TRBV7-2	ASSLGTGSNSPLH
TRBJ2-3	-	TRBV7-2	ASSTLGDTQY
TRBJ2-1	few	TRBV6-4	ASSERASSYNEQF
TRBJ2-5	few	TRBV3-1	ASSHAGGRETQY
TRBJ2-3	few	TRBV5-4	ASSTASGSTDTQY
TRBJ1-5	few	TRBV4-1	ASSQERGRWGQPQH
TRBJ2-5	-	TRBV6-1	ASSDPYPGLGY
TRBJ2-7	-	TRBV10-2	ASSDTGTGYEQY
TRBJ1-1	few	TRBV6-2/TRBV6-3	ASSYSWGTSEAF